This T cell receptor (beta chain) originates from a study of regulatory T cells in long-lasting Graves disease (dated by TCRdb to the early 2020s). Describing the broader study: To count as having persistent Graves' disease, a patient had to have received antithyroid drug treatment for over 5 years with TSH receptor autoantibodies remaining persistently positive. Persistent Graves' disease patients were compared with newly diagnosed Graves' disease patients by peripheral blood TCR sequencing and RNA sequencing. The study took place in China and was registered as a clinical trial. A total of around 35 samples underwent TCR sequencing: roughly 13 from persistent and approximately 20 from newly diagnosed Graves' disease patients. Persistent Graves' disease patients in the clinical cohort had taken antithyroid drugs for roughly ten years on average.

According to the study, the label for this sample's time point signals: persistent/refractory GD, antithyroid drugs over 5 years with positive TRAb. For both TCR sequencing and RNA sequencing, RNA was extracted from PBMCs using TRIzol. The diagnosis of Graves' disease was made according to American Thyroid Association guidelines. The patients came from an endocrinology department in Xi'an, China. Each patient gave 9 to 10 milliliters of peripheral blood, collected in an EDTA anticoagulant tube. Ficoll Paque Plus density gradient separation was used to isolate PBMCs, and no further T cell sorting was performed. An Agilent 2100 Bioanalyzer and agarose gel were used to check RNA quality, while a NanoDrop 2000 measured RNA concentration. This clonotype was counted at least ten times. It has no known antigen specificity. No qualities accompany the bases; no much larger clone lies one base away. What the study reported, not specific to this receptor: Only peripheral blood was studied, because thyroid tissue, the primary lesion, was inaccessible. The small sample size was acknowledged by the authors as a limitation that may reduce accuracy. Persistent disease showed preferential use of TRBV28, TRBJ1-2 and TRBJ2-5, whereas newly diagnosed disease favored TRBV20-1 and TRBJ2-1. A larger number of public clonotypes was shared among persistent patients (approximately 3,000) than among newly diagnosed patients (roughly 980). Sequencing and analysis were limited to the TCR beta chain. Compared with newly diagnosed patients, persistent Graves' disease patients had lower TCR Shannon entropy and fewer highly expanded clones, which suggests clonal expansion.

V is cut back by 3 bases and J by 7 bases, with 9 bases in the junction unmatched. From a lookup of the germline V gene, CDR1 and CDR2 are SGHTA and FQGNSA. Counted from cysteine to phenylalanine, this CDR3 has 15 amino acids. Just the 45-base CDR3 DNA is kept, in frame starting at base 1. The library came from multiplex PCR. These reads were obtained on an Illumina HiSeq 4000. To build TCR beta libraries, CDR3 regions were amplified by Arm-PCR using iRepertoire HTBI primers. Gel purification was performed on PCR products prior to sequencing. In the source study's methods: Gene usage analysis of CDR3 amino acid clonotypes relied on the 60 to 65 TRBV and about 15 TRBJ segments identified across samples. COPE and FqMerger were used to merge the filtered high-quality paired reads into contigs. Contigs were aligned with BLAST to IMGT TRBV, TRBD and TRBJ reference genes, and CDR3 was defined per IMGT. Highly expanded clones were defined as clonotypes with a frequency above 0.1%. Shannon entropy was used to measure repertoire diversity, and the Gini coefficient was used to measure V-J evenness. A clonotype found in more than one individual was treated as public. TCRdb's own reprocessing of the public reads used fastp at Q25 and MiXCR and kept productive beta chains. Every entry covers one CDR3 protein and lists the most common genes and DNA from its rows. These V and J calls are TCRdb output, not the study's own analysis. For this sample there are 400,000 to 500,000 distinct CDR3 sequences; 20% to 25% appear just once. The ten top clones hold roughly 7.7% of the sample.

The sequence came from a female donor with Graves disease. Material: peripheral blood mononuclear cells (PBMCs), obtained when the disease was refractory, from a patient treated with antithyroid drugs. This chain joins TRBV7-2 to TRBJ2-7; 10 nucleotides in the junction match TRBD1. The DNA sequence reads TGTGCCAGCAGCTTGGAGGGGACAGGGGCGGGGGAGCAGTACTTC. Its protein is CASSLEGTGAGEQYF.